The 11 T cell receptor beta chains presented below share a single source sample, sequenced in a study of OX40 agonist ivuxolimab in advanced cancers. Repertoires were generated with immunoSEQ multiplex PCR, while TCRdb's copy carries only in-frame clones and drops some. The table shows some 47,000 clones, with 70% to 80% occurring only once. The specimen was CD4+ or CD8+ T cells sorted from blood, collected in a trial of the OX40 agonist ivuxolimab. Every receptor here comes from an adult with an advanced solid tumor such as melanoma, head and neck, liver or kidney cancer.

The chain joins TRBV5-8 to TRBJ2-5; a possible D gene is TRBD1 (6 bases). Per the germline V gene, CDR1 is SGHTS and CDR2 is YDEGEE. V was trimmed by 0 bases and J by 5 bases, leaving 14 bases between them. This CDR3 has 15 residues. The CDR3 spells CASSLGKQGWETQYF. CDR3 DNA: TGTGCCAGCAGCTTGGGTAAACAGGGCTGGGAGACCCAGTACTTC. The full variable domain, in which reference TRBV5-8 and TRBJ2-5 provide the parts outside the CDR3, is EAGVTQSPTHLIKTRGQQATLRCSPISGHTSVYWYQQALGLGLQFLLWYDEGEERNRGNFPPRFSGRQFPNYSSELNVNALELEDSALYLCASSLGKQGWETQYFGPGTRLLVL.

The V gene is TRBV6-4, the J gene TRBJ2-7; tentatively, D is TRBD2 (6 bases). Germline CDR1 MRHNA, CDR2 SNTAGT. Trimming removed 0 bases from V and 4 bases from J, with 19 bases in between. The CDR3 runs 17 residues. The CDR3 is CASSDSVPPHREYEQYF. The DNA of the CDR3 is TGTGCCAGCAGTGACTCGGTCCCGCCTCATCGGGAGTACGAGCAGTACTTC.

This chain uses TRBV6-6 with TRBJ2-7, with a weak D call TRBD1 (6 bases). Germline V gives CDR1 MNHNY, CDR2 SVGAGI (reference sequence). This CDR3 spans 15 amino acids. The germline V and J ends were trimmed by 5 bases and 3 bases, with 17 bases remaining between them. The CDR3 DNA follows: TGTGCCAGCAGTCGGGACACGTCTAGGGTCTACGAGCAGTACTTC. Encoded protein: CASSRDTSRVYEQYF.

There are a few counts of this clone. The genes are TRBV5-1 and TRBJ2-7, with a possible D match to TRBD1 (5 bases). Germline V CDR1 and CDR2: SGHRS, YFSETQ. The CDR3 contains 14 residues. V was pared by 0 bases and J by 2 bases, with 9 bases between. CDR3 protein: CASSLGQRTYEQYF. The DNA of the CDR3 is TGCGCCAGCAGCTTGGGACAGAGAACCTACGAGCAGTACTTC.

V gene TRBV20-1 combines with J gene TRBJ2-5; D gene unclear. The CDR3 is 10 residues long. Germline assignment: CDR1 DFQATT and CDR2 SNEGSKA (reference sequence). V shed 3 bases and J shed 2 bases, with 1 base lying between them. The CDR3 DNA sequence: TGCAGTGCTAGGCAAGAGACCCAGTACTTC. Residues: CSARQETQYF.

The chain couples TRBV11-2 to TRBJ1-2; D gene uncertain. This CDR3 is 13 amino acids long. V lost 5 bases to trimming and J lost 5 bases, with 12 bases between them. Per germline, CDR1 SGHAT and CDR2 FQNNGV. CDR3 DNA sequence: TGTGCCAGCAGCACGAGGCAGAGTTATGGCTACACCTTC. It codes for CASSTRQSYGYTF.

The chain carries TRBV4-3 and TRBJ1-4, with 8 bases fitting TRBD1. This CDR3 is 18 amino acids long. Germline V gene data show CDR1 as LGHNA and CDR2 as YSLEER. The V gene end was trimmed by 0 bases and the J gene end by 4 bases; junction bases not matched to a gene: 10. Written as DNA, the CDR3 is TGCGCCAGCAGCCAAGATCGTCACAGGGGGTATGGTAATGAAAAACTGTTTTTT. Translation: CASSQDRHRGYGNEKLFF.

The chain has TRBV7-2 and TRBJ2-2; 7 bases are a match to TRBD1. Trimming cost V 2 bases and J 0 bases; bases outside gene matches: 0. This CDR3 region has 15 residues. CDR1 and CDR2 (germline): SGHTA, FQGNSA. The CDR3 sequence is CASSLQGANTGELFF. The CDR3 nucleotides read TGTGCCAGCAGCTTACAGGGGGCGAACACCGGGGAGCTGTTTTTT.

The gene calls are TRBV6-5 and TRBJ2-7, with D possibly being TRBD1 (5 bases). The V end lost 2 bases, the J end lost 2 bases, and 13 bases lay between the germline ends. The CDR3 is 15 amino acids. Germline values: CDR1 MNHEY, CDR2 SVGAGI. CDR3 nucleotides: TGTGCCAGCAGTTACCAGGGCGGCCTAACCTACGAGCAGTACTTC. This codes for CASSYQGGLTYEQYF.

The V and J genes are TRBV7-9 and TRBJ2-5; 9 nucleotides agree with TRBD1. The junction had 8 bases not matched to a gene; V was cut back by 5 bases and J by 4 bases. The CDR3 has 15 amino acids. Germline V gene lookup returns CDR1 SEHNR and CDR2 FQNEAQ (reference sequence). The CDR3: CASSPPGTGSETQYF. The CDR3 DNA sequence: TGTGCCAGCAGCCCGCCCGGGACAGGGTCAGAGACCCAGTACTTC.

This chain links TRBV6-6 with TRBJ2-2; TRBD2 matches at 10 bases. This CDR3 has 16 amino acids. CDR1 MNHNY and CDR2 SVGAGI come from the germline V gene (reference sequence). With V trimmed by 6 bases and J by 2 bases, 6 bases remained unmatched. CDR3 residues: CASSRPSGGNTGELFF. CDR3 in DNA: TGTGCCAGCAGCCGTCCTAGCGGGGGTAACACCGGGGAGCTGTTTTTT.